The rows below give T cell receptor beta chains drawn from one sample of a study of cytomegalovirus exposure and HLA in healthy donors. Profiling relied on immunoSEQ multiplex PCR, and the TCRdb table lists in-frame clones only, not all of them. Found here are 150,000 to 200,000 clones; the top ten clones hold about 0.81%. Sample: PBMCs. The origin of the receptors is a woman aged 18 to 35 in good health and CMV-seropositive. CDR3s include the opening cysteine and the closing phenylalanine or tryptophan. Each record gives: J gene, V gene, CDR3 protein.

TRBJ2-7 | TRBV18 | CASSPRASTYEQYF
TRBJ2-5 | TRBV7-8 | CASSLGGTSGGETQYF
TRBJ1-1 | TRBV27 | CASSLVGRAGTEAFF
TRBJ2-1 | TRBV19 | CASSIAARKGSNEQFF
TRBJ2-1 | TRBV15 | CATSGTSAAADEQFF
TRBJ1-6 | TRBV7-9 | CASPLGTGGSPLHF
TRBJ1-6 | TRBV19 | CASSVLTGASYNSPLHF
TRBJ2-1 | TRBV5-1 | CASSPGSSNEQFF
TRBJ2-5 | TRBV15 | CATSTGIGTQYF
TRBJ2-1 | TRBV19 | CASSIGASGRTNEQFF
TRBJ2-2 | TRBV6-6 | CAIQDTGELFF
TRBJ1-6 | TRBV5-6 | CASSLGLTSSYNSPLHF
TRBJ2-3 | TRBV2 | CASRQGLAGGGDTQYF
TRBJ2-3 | TRBV5-4 | CASSLASGSSDTQYF
TRBJ2-1 | TRBV2 | CASRKITGTSGYNEQFF
TRBJ2-7 | TRBV5-1 | CASSDRDYEQYF
TRBJ2-2 | TRBV9 | CASSSDGYTGELFF
TRBJ2-5 | TRBV6-1 | CASKKETTGTQYF
TRBJ2-3 | TRBV7-9 | CASSAGQGTDTQYF
TRBJ2-1 | TRBV5-1 | CASSLGVSGRTTYNEQFF
TRBJ1-2 | TRBV7-9 | CASSLVTGLNGYTF
TRBJ2-2 | TRBV15 | CATSRGSGGAIGELFF
TRBJ2-7 | TRBV27 | CASSPGTGGAGFHEQYF
TRBJ2-5 | TRBV5-1 | CASKREETQYF
TRBJ1-1 | TRBV30 | CAWSAGGEPTEAFF
TRBJ1-5 | TRBV19 | CASSAYHAQSNQPQHF
TRBJ1-5 | TRBV15 | CATTGTGGIQPQHF
TRBJ2-2 | TRBV7-9 | CASSSGGGGDTGELFF
TRBJ2-3 | TRBV4-3 | CASSQDLAGGPDTQYF
TRBJ1-1 | TRBV11-2 | CASSSLGRGRNTEAFF
TRBJ2-7 | TRBV30 | CAWRLTGSYEQYF
TRBJ1-1 | TRBV7-8 | CASSLDRAAGTEAFF
TRBJ2-1 | TRBV18 | CASSTGTQPTIIQFF
TRBJ1-5 | TRBV18 | CASSPDSLQPQHF
TRBJ1-2 | TRBV7-9 | CASSIGQGNNYGYTF